Listed here is a single TCR beta chain. Its antigen remains unknown. In germline, CDR1 is MNHEY, CDR2 SVGAGI. The V end lost 0 bases, the J end lost 0 bases, and 8 bases lay between the germline ends. The CDR3 has 15 residues. This record belongs to a study of radiation and T cells in renal cell carcinoma. Study outcomes and limitations: Without pretreatment biopsies, baseline tumor clonotype presence was undetermined. Top tumor clonotypes rose in blood 2 weeks post-radiation, then contracted.

Generated by immunoSEQ multiplex PCR, the TCRdb table keeps only in-frame clones and is missing some. The data contain approximately 40,000 clones, about 84% of them singletons. Noted time point: blood 4 weeks post-SBRT, at nephrectomy. Treatment described: 15 Gy SBRT to primary tumor, nephrectomy 4 weeks later. Nephrectomy followed 15 Gy stereotactic body radiation by 4 weeks. The V call is TRBV6-5, the J call TRBJ1-1; TRBD1 might be the D (6 bases). Sequences were derived from blood, sampled from a patient whose treatment included radiotherapy and nephrectomy. The clonotype comes from a woman in her sixties or seventies with renal cell carcinoma. This CDR3 reads CASSYSGGMNTEAFF. The CDR3 region has the DNA TGTGCCAGCAGTTACTCCGGGGGCATGAACACTGAAGCTTTCTTT.